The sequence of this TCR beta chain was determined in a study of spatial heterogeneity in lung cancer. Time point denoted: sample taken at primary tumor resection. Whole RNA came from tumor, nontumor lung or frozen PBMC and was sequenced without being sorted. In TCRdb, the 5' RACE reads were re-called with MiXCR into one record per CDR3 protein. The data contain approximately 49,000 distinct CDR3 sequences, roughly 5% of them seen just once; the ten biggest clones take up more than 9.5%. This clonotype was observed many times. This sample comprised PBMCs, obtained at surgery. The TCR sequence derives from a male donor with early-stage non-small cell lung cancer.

CDR3 sequence reads: CASSPRTSGTPFEQYF. CDR3 nucleotide sequence: TGTGCCAGCTCACCGAGGACTAGCGGGACACCTTTCGAGCAGTACTTC. The gene calls are TRBV18 and TRBJ2-7; 12 nucleotides agree with TRBD2. Germline assignment: CDR1 KGHSH and CDR2 LQKENI. The CDR3 consists of 16 residues. V was clipped by 3 bases and J by 6 bases; unmatched bases: 9.